The 12 T cell receptor beta chains below were found in one sample sequenced in a study of blood T cells in healthy people across ages. Together with a sample-barcoded 5' primer, a J-beta primer mix was included in a second PCR lasting roughly 7 to 11 cycles. TCRdb reanalysed the 5' RACE reads using MiXCR and keeps one entry per CDR3 protein. The table lists about 680,000 distinct CDR3 sequences, approximately 49% of them singletons, with under 35% in the top ten. Input material: blood. The receptors here all came from a woman aged 55-70 years in good health.

There are a few counts of this clonotype. The V and J genes are TRBV6-5 and TRBJ2-3; no clear D. Trimming took 4 bases from V and 6 from J, leaving 20 bases between them. CDR1 MNHEY and CDR2 SVGAGI come from the germline V gene. The CDR3 contains 16 residues. CDR3 sequence reads: CASSSDWASTQDTQYF. The CDR3 DNA reads as TGTGCCAGCAGTTCAGACTGGGCCTCCACACAGGATACGCAGTATTTT.

The chain has TRBV5-1 and TRBJ2-5; D is undetermined. The ends were cut back, 6 bases at V and 4 bases at J, with 13 bases in the middle. CDR1 and CDR2 from the germline V gene are SGHRS and YFSETQ. This CDR3 has 13 residues. The CDR3 loop is CASMIEVGETQYF. The CDR3 nucleotides read TGCGCCAGCATGATTGAGGTAGGAGAGACCCAGTACTTC.

The rearrangement uses TRBV2 and TRBJ2-7; D may be TRBD1 (6 bases). The CDR3 extends over 13 amino acids. With 8 bases removed from V and 2 bases from J, the gap between germline ends came to 13 bases. CDR1 is SNHLY, CDR2 FYNNEI, per germline. The CDR3, as DNA: TGTGCCAGCTATGGACAGTTAACCTACGAGCAGTACTTC. Translation gives CASYGQLTYEQYF. The complete variable domain, with remaining parts taken from reference TRBV2 and TRBJ2-7, reads EPEVTQTPSHQVTQMGQEVILRCVPISNHLYFYWYRQILGQKVEFLVSFYNNEISEKSEIFDDQFSVERPDGSNFTLKIRSTKLEDSAMYFCASYGQLTYEQYFGPGTRLTVT.

V and J are TRBV12-3 or TRBV12-4 and TRBJ1-4, with D uncertain. CDR3 length: 12 residues. V lost 6 bases to trimming and J lost 13 bases, with 15 bases between them. The CDR3 DNA reads as TGTGCCAGCAGAGGCGGGTACGCGCGACTGTTTTTT. Translated, it gives CASRGGYARLFF.

The gene calls are TRBV7-2 and TRBJ1-1, with a possible D match to TRBD1 (6 bases). This CDR3 is built from 13 residues. Trimming cost V 5 bases and J 7 bases, with 14 bases left between them. CDR1 and CDR2 from the germline V gene are SGHTA and FQGNSA. The CDR3 nucleotides read TGTGCCAGCAGCACCGCAGGGGCCTATGAAGCTTTCTTT. Protein product: CASSTAGAYEAFF.

The chain links TRBV6-1 to TRBJ1-3; TRBD1 is a possible D gene (5 bases). The CDR3 has 15 residues. Germline V gene lookup returns CDR1 MNHNS and CDR2 SASEGT. V dropped 8 bases and J dropped 5 bases, with 19 bases sitting between them. The CDR3 DNA follows: TGTGCCAGCTACAGTAGGGGTCAATGGAGAAACACCATATATTTT. Protein product: CASYSRGQWRNTIYF.

This sequence joins TRBV4-3 and TRBJ2-7; maybe TRBD1 (6 bases). The V end lost 0 bases, the J end lost 2 bases, and 8 bases lay between the germline ends. This CDR3 spans 14 amino acids. Germline V CDR1 and CDR2: LGHNA, YSLEER. CDR3: CASSQERDTYEQYF. The CDR3 DNA reads as TGCGCCAGCAGCCAAGAACGGGACACCTACGAGCAGTACTTC.

V is TRBV4-3 and J is TRBJ2-5, with 9 bases fitting TRBD1. Germline V gives CDR1 LGHNA, CDR2 YSLEER. After removal of 4 bases from V and 1 base from J, the junction contained 7 bases not matched to a gene. CDR3 length: 16 residues. This CDR3 is CASSRLQGAIQETQYF. The CDR3 bases are TGCGCCAGCAGCCGCCTACAGGGGGCGATCCAAGAGACCCAGTACTTC.

CDR3 sequence reads: CASSWTSGGRTGELFF. CDR3 nucleotides: TGTGCCAGCAGCTGGACTAGCGGGGGGCGTACCGGGGAGCTGTTTTTT. This chain uses TRBV13 with TRBJ2-2; 14 nucleotides match TRBD2. J was trimmed by 5 bases and V by 4 bases; bases with no gene match: 3. Looked up from germline, CDR1 is PRHDT and CDR2 is FYEKMQ (reference sequence). The CDR3 is 16 amino acids.

Details on this clonotype: A much bigger clone sits one base away, suggesting this may be a read error. V gene TRBV29-1 combines with J gene TRBJ2-1, with D possibly being TRBD2 (6 bases). Germline V CDR1 and CDR2: SQVTM, ANQGSEA. V lost 7 bases and J lost 12, with 22 bases in between. CDR3 length: 13 residues. CDR3 in DNA: TGCAGCGGAGTCGACGGAGGGCCTGATGGGCAGTTCTTC. It is translated as CSGVDGGPDGQFF.

This chain joins TRBV6-2 or TRBV6-3 and TRBJ2-2; tentatively, D is TRBD2 (6 bases). This CDR3 spans 14 amino acids. V shed 6 bases and J shed 3 bases, with 11 bases lying between them. Looked up from germline, CDR1 is MNHEY and CDR2 is SVGEGT. For the CDR3, the DNA is TGTGCCAGCAGCAGGAGGGGAGACACCGGGGAGCTGTTTTTT. It yields the protein CASSRRGDTGELFF.

At least ten counts were recorded for this clonotype. The chain carries TRBV28 and TRBJ2-5; 8 positions agree with TRBD1. The V gene end was trimmed by 4 bases and the J gene end by 6 bases; junction bases not matched to a gene: 7. This CDR3 is built from 14 residues. Per the germline V gene, CDR1 is MDHEN and CDR2 is SYDVKM. CDR3 residues: CASSSQGASQTQYF. CDR3 coding DNA: TGTGCCAGCAGTTCCCAGGGGGCATCGCAGACCCAGTACTTC.